In this sample, the clone carrying this T cell receptor beta chain turned up many times. Its antigen is not identified. The data belong to a study of T cells in Graves' hyperthyroidism and ophthalmopathy. Overall study context: Staff took peripheral blood when the initial diagnosis was made, before any treatment began. General study results and limits: Most thyroid clonotypes that were expanded above 0.001 also turned up in blood. Stable hyperthyroidism was separated from ophthalmopathy by a model based on 13 V-J features. Before onset, ophthalmopathy was predicted by the model a median about 6.2 months earlier.

Germline values: CDR1 SGHAT, CDR2 FQNNGV. The CDR3 spans 15 residues. Trimming pared 0 bases from V and 8 bases from J, leaving 14 bases between. Amplified TCR beta CDR3 regions derived from RNA transcripts. The HTBI primer set served for first-round RT-PCR of the TCR CDR3. One entry per CDR3 protein, called by TCRdb with MiXCR from the multiplex PCR reads. The sample has 500,000 to 600,000 distinct CDR3 sequences; 15% to 20% are singletons. The sample was blood. J is TRBJ1-3 and V is TRBV11-2, with D maybe TRBD1 (6 bases). This TCR was sampled from a man aged 40-55 years with Graves' ophthalmopathy. The CDR3 DNA follows: TGTGCCAGCAGCTTAGAACGACAGGCTGGGGACACCATATATTTT. It codes for CASSLERQAGDTIYF.